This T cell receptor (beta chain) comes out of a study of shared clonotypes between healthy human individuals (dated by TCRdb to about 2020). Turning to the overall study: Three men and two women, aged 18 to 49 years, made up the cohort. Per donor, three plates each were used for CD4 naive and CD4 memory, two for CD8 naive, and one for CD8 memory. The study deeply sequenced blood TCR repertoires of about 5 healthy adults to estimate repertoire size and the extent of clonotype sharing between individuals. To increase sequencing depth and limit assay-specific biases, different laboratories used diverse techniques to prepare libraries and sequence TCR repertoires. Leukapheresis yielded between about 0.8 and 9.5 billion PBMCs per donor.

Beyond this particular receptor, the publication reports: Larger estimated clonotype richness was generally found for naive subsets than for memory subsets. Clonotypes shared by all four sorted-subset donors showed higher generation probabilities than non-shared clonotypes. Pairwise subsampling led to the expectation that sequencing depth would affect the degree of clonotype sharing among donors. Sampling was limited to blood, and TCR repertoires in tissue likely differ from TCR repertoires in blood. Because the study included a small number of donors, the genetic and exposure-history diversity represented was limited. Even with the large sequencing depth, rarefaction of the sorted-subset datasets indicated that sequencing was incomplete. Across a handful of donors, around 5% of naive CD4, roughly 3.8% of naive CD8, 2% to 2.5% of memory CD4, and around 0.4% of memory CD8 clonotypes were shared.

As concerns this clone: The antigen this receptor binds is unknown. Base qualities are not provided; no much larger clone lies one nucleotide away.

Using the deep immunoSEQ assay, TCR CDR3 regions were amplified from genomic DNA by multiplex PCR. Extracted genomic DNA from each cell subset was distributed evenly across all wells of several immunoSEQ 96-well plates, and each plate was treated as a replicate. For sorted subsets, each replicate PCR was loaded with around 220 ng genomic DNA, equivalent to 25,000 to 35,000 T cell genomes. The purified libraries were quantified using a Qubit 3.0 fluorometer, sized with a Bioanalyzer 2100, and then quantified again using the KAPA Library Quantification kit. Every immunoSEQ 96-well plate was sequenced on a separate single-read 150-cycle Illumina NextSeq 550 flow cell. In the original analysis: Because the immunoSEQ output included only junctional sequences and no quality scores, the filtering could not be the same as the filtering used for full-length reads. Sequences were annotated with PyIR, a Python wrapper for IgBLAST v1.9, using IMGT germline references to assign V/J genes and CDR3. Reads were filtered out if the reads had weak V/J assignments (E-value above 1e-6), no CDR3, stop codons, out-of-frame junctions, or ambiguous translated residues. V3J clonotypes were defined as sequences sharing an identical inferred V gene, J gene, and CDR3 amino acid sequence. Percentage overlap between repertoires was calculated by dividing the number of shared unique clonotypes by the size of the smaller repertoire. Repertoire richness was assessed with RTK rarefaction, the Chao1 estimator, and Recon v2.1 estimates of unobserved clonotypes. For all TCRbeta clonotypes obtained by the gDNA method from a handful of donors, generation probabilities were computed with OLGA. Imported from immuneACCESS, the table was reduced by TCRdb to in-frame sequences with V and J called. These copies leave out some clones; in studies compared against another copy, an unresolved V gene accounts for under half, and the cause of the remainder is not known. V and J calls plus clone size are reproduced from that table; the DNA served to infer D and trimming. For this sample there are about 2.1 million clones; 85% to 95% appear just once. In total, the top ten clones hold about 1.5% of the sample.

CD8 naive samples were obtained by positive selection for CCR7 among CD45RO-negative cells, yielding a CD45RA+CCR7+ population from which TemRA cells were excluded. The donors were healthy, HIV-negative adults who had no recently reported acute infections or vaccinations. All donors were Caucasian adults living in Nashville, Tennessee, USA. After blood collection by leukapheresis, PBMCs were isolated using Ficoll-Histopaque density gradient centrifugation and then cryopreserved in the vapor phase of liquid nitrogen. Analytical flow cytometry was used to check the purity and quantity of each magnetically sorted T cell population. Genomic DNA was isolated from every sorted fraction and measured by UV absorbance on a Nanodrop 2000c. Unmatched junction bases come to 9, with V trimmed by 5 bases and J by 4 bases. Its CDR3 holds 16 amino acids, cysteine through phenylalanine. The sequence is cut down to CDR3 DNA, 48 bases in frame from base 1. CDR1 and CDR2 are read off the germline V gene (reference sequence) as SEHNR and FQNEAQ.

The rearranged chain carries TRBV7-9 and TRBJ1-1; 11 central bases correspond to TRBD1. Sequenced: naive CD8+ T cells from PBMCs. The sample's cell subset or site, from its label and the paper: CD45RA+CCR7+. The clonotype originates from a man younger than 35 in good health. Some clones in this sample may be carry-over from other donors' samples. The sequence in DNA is TGTGCCAGCAGCCAGGGGACAGGGGGAACTGGCACTGAAGCTTTCTTT. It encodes CASSQGTGGTGTEAFF.